This T cell receptor (beta chain) was obtained from a study of CD8 T cells in ankylosing spondylitis (dated by TCRdb to about 2017). Broadly, across the study: The study set out to find disease-linked TCR variants by profiling T cell receptor beta repertoires in ankylosing spondylitis patients and healthy donors. Samples of peripheral blood were taken, and for ankylosing spondylitis patients, synovial fluid was collected as well. In total, the full study cohort was made up of 95 to 110 healthy donors and 20 to 25 ankylosing spondylitis patients. Paper-wide results and their limitations: Some motif variants had previously been reported in the synovial fluid and blood of reactive arthritis patients, which suggests shared mechanisms of disease initiation. According to the report, matched synovial fluid samples from ankylosing spondylitis patients were significantly enriched for the disease-linked clones. The disease-linked clones showed a CD8+ phenotype and occurred at relatively low frequencies in peripheral blood. Blood from ankylosing spondylitis patients appeared to be characterized by a TCR beta motif made up of under ten highly homologous amino acid variants.

This clonotype was observed a handful of times. The specificity of this receptor is unknown. No quality values exist for individual bases; no much larger clone is one base distant. The instrument was an Illumina HiSeq 2500. Quantitative 5'-RACE with molecular barcodes was used to prepare TCR beta libraries. For the original study's pipeline: A new computational method based on a probabilistic model of VDJ rearrangement was used to identify disease-linked TCR variants. TCRdb ran its own pipeline on the public reads, namely fastp trimming at Q25 and MiXCR clone calling, and kept in-frame beta chains. Identical CDR3 protein sequences are pooled into one entry, listed with their most common genes and DNA. The authors' filters were not applied to this entry. The sample table records about 300,000 distinct CDR3 sequences; 11% of these occur just once. Roughly a tenth of the sample is in the top ten clones.

CDR1 MNHNY and CDR2 SVGAGI are derived from the germline V gene (reference sequence). The CDR3 sequence holds 13 residues, the cysteine and phenylalanine included. CDR3 DNA only is kept here, 39 bases in frame from base 1. V is shortened by 8 bases, J by 10 bases, and the region joining them spans 19 bases. Sequencing input: blood, either unsorted or a sorted T cell fraction (not recorded which). Recombination connected TRBV6-6 to TRBJ2-3; a tentative D call is TRBD1 (6 bases match). This TCR derives from a female donor with ankylosing spondylitis or in good health (not recorded which). The DNA is TGTGCCAGCCAGACGACAGGTTTTTTCGCGCAGTATTTT. Translated, it gives CASQTTGFFAQYF.